Presented here are 8 T cell receptor beta chains from one specimen sequenced in a study of naive and memory T cell subsets. The SP2 primer and nested alpha and beta constant region primers amplified ligated cDNA in four rounds. TCRdb independently ran MiXCR on the 5' RACE reads; one entry per CDR3 protein. The sample holds roughly 60,000 distinct CDR3 sequences, roughly 7% seen once. A UMI-containing oligonucleotide was joined by 3' ligation to the TCR cDNA template. These receptors all come from a male donor in good health.

A few counts support this clonotype. The J gene is TRBJ2-3, the V gene TRBV6-5; D gene unclear. Between the trimmed V and J ends, which lost 6 bases and 3 bases, there was a span of 10 bases. This CDR3 is 13 amino acids long. CDR1 and CDR2 from the germline V gene are MNHEY and SVGAGI. The CDR3 nucleotides are TGTGCCAGCAGCCTTATCGGAACAGATACGCAGTATTTT. It yields the protein CASSLIGTDTQYF.

This clonotype has only one observation. A read error may produce the germline difference seen at one junction end. This chain joins TRBV18 and TRBJ2-3; D unclear. The CDR3 length is 13 residues. CDR1 and CDR2 from the germline V gene are KGHSH and LQKENI. CDR3 DNA: TGTGCCAGCTCACCAGACAACACACATACGCAGTATTTT. Its protein product is CASSPDNTHTQYF.

This clonotype occurred many times. The chain combines TRBV4-1 with TRBJ2-3, with TRBD2 matching over 9 bases. The length of the CDR3 is 15 residues. Germline trimming cut 1 base from V and 2 bases from J; bases unmatched to any gene: 1. The V gene's germline CDR1 is MGHRA and CDR2 YSYEKL. The chain's CDR3 is CASSQGGGDTDTQYF. As DNA, the CDR3 is TGCGCCAGCAGCCAAGGCGGGGGGGACACAGATACGCAGTATTTT.

V gene TRBV19 combines with J gene TRBJ2-7; 8 bases map to TRBD1. Germline V gene sequence: CDR1 LNHDA, CDR2 SQIVND (reference sequence). J gave up 0 bases and V 7 bases, and 5 bases lay outside the gene matches. CDR3 size: 14 residues. The CDR3 loop is CASNPGQDSYEQYF. The CDR3 DNA sequence: TGTGCCAGTAACCCGGGACAGGACTCCTACGAGCAGTACTTC.

This clonotype was detected only a few times. The chain has TRBV29-1 and TRBJ2-1, with TRBD1 matching 9 bases. The CDR3 covers 14 residues. The trim removed 0 bases at V and 8 bases at J, leaving 5 bases unmatched. CDR1 and CDR2 (germline): SQVTM, ANQGSEA. In DNA form, the CDR3 reads TGCAGCGTTGAAGACGGGACAGGGAAGGATGAGCAGTTCTTC. It encodes CSVEDGTGKDEQFF.

The chain couples TRBV11-2 to TRBJ1-5, with TRBD1 matching over 8 bases. The V and J ends lost 4 bases and 7 bases, in that order; junction bases with no gene match: 6. Germline values: CDR1 SGHAT, CDR2 FQNNGV. There are 14 residues in the CDR3. DNA for the CDR3: TGTGCCAGCAGCTCCGGGACAGGTTCCCAGCCCCAGCATTTT. It translates to CASSSGTGSQPQHF.

This clonotype was detected a few times. J is TRBJ1-2 and V is TRBV12-3 or TRBV12-4; the D is unclear. Trimming removed 4 bases from V and 6 bases from J, with 15 bases in between. The CDR3 covers 14 residues. The DNA of the CDR3 is TGTGCCAGCAGTTCGCAGATCCGGTTGGATGGCTACACCTTC. Its protein product is CASSSQIRLDGYTF.

The table lists this clonotype with many counts. A junction boundary mismatches the germline segment, possibly from a read error. The rearrangement links TRBV18 to TRBJ2-7, with D unclear. This CDR3 has 14 residues. Germline loops: CDR1 KGHSH, CDR2 LQKENI. As DNA, the CDR3 is TGTGCCAGCTCATCACCTCTCAGCTCCTACGAGCAGTACTTC. Protein: CASSSPLSSYEQYF.